This passage covers 29 T cell receptor beta chains from one sample sequenced in a study of T cell repertoires in cytomegalovirus infection. TCRdb re-called the reads through MiXCR, storing one row per CDR3 protein. The table has more than 20,000 distinct CDR3 sequences, around 21% seen once. What these receptors recognize is not known. The sequences come from CD8+ T cells from cultured PBMCs, collected from culture after CMV antigen stimulation. These receptors all come from a human donor in good health (CMV status not recorded). Some clones in this sample may be carry-over from other donors' samples.

The chain links TRBV4-3 to TRBJ2-7; D is unresolved. The CDR3 runs 13 residues. The germline V and J ends were trimmed by 2 bases and 5 bases, with 10 bases remaining between them. CDR1 is LGHNA, CDR2 YSLEER, per germline. CDR3 in amino acids: CASSQSRADEQYF. CDR3 in DNA: TGCGCCAGCAGCCAATCTAGGGCCGACGAGCAGTACTTC.

In this sample, this clonotype turned up a few times. Here the CDR3 reads CSGGGPTYEQYF. CDR3 in DNA: TGCAGTGGGGGTGGGCCAACCTACGAGCAGTACTTC. The chain joins TRBV20-1 to TRBJ2-7, with D uncertain. Germline V gene sequence: CDR1 DFQATT, CDR2 SNEGSKA (reference sequence). This CDR3 is built from 12 residues. V was pared by 7 bases and J by 2 bases, with 12 bases between.

This clonotype showed up many times. This chain uses TRBV28 with TRBJ2-1, with D maybe TRBD1 (6 bases). This CDR3 has 16 residues. V was trimmed by 1 base and J by 6 bases, leaving 16 bases between them. Germline V lookup: CDR1 MDHEN, CDR2 SYDVKM. The CDR3 is CASSLLDSPLRNEQFF. CDR3 nucleotide sequence: TGTGCCAGCAGTTTATTGGACAGCCCACTACGCAATGAGCAGTTCTTC.

This chain joins TRBV5-1 and TRBJ2-6; the D call may be TRBD1 or TRBD2 (6 bases each). Germline values: CDR1 SGHRS, CDR2 YFSETQ. This CDR3 has 16 amino acids. V was pared by 0 bases and J by 0 bases, with 7 bases between. CDR3 sequence reads: CASSLEGGSGANVLTF. In DNA form, the CDR3 reads TGCGCCAGCAGCTTGGAGGGGGGCTCTGGGGCCAACGTCCTGACTTTC.

This clonotype was detected ten times or more. The chain recombines TRBV19 with TRBJ1-5; tentative D call: TRBD1 (6 bases). V was shortened by 8 bases and J by 3 bases, with 14 bases between the two germline ends. CDR1 and CDR2 (germline): LNHDA, SQIVND (reference sequence). This CDR3 has 14 residues. The CDR3 spells CASDSQGFNQPQHF. The CDR3 region has the DNA TGTGCCAGTGACTCACAGGGTTTCAATCAGCCCCAGCATTTT.

This clonotype was recorded at least ten times. The chain is built from TRBV19 and TRBJ1-1, with TRBD1 identical over 7 bases. The CDR3 loop spans 15 amino acids. J was trimmed by 0 bases and V by 5 bases; bases with no gene match: 6. CDR1 is LNHDA and CDR2 is SQIVND in the germline V gene (reference sequence). The CDR3 reads CASSYWTGMNTEAFF. CDR3 nucleotides: TGTGCCAGTAGTTACTGGACAGGAATGAACACTGAAGCTTTCTTT.

This clonotype has a handful of counts. The chain recombines TRBV27 with TRBJ2-7, with 7 bases aligning to TRBD1. With V trimmed by 1 base and J by 2 bases, 5 bases remained unmatched. This CDR3 contains 15 residues. The germline V gene has CDR1 MNHEY and CDR2 SMNVEV (reference sequence). The DNA of the CDR3 is TGTGCCAGCAGTTTATTCCTCGGGACAGCCTACGAGCAGTACTTC. It encodes CASSLFLGTAYEQYF.

The chain combines TRBV28 with TRBJ1-2, with 11 bases matching TRBD1. V gave up 2 bases and J gave up 5 bases; unmatched junction bases: 10. CDR1 MDHEN and CDR2 SYDVKM come from the germline V gene. The CDR3 loop spans 17 amino acids. CDR3 residues: CASSLQTGQGDVYGYTF. CDR3 sequence (DNA): TGTGCCAGCAGTTTACAAACGGGACAGGGGGATGTTTATGGCTACACCTTC.

The count of this clonotype is one. The CDR3 coding sequence is TGTGCCAGCAGTTACGATGGGACAGGGGGATCACCCCTCCACTTT. Translated, it gives CASSYDGTGGSPLHF. The chain carries TRBV6-5 and TRBJ1-6, with 11 bases matching TRBD1. Germline trimming cut 2 bases from V and 10 bases from J; bases unmatched to any gene: 4. There are 15 residues in the CDR3. CDR1 MNHEY and CDR2 SVGAGI come from the germline V gene.

V usage is TRBV6-5 and J usage is TRBJ1-1; 7 positions match TRBD1. The germline V gene encodes CDR1 MNHEY and CDR2 SVGAGI. Trimming at V came to 0 bases and at J to 7 bases, leaving 5 bases not matched to a gene. The CDR3 runs to 14 residues. Here the CDR3 reads CASSYSQGGNEAFF. CDR3 DNA: TGTGCCAGCAGTTACTCGCAGGGGGGGAATGAAGCTTTCTTT.

This clonotype appeared a few times. The chain joins TRBV6-5 to TRBJ2-1; 11 nucleotides agree with TRBD2. Germline V CDR1 and CDR2: MNHEY, SVGAGI. The CDR3 sequence is 12 residues long. The CDR3 region is CVAGGPYNEQFF. CDR3 coding DNA: TGTGTAGCGGGGGGGCCTTACAATGAGCAGTTCTTC.

This clonotype was seen a handful of times. J is TRBJ2-7 and V is TRBV5-4, with D possibly TRBD1 on 5 matching bases. The CDR3 runs 13 residues. Germline V gene data show CDR1 as SGHNT and CDR2 as YYREEE (reference sequence). Trimming pared 0 bases from V and 9 bases from J, leaving 13 bases between. For the CDR3, the DNA is TGTGCCAGCAGCTTGGCCCCCGGGCAGGGGCAGTACTTC. Protein: CASSLAPGQGQYF.

DNA for the CDR3: TGCAGTGCAAAAAGGACTAGCGGGCCCTCCTACGAGCAGTACTTC. Its protein product is CSAKRTSGPSYEQYF. This chain uses TRBV20-1 with TRBJ2-7; the match to TRBD2 covers 11 bases. CDR1 and CDR2 from the germline V gene are DFQATT and SNEGSKA (reference sequence). The V segment lost 6 bases and the J segment 0 bases; nucleotides outside the gene matches: 7. The CDR3 covers 15 residues.

The genes are TRBV19 and TRBJ1-5, with a tentative D call TRBD1 (5 bases). Germline CDR1 reads LNHDA; CDR2 reads SQIVND (reference sequence). CDR3 length: 14 residues. Deletions cut 2 bases from V and 4 bases from J, with 9 bases between. The CDR3 sequence: CASSIIGGNQPQHF. The CDR3 region has the DNA TGTGCCAGTAGTATAATCGGGGGTAATCAGCCCCAGCATTTT.

In its sample, this clonotype was seen many times. This sequence joins TRBV12-5 and TRBJ1-1; no firm D call. The CDR3 covers 14 residues. The germline gives CDR1 LGHNT, CDR2 FRNRAP. Trimming stripped 8 bases from V and 1 base from J, with 14 bases between. The CDR3 protein is CASRPEVWNTEAFF. CDR3 coding DNA: TGTGCTAGTAGGCCGGAGGTCTGGAACACTGAAGCTTTCTTT.

There are a few counts of this clonotype. This chain links TRBV7-6 with TRBJ2-7, with 7 nucleotides matching TRBD1. Germline CDR1 is SGHVS and CDR2 is FNYEAQ. V shed 5 bases and J 5 bases; nucleotides not matched to a gene: 12. This CDR3 is built from 15 residues. The DNA of the CDR3 is TGTGCCAGCAGCCCCCCAGGACAGGTTGGGGACGAGCAGTACTTC. It specifies CASSPPGQVGDEQYF.

This clonotype has just a few counts. V and J are TRBV4-3 and TRBJ2-3, with 7 bases lining up with TRBD1. The J segment lost 1 base and the V segment lost 0 bases, leaving 4 bases of the junction unmatched. The germline gives CDR1 LGHNA, CDR2 YSLEER. This CDR3 is 16 amino acids long. CDR3 in DNA: TGCGCCAGCAGCCAAGATGGTAGGGGGCGCACAGATACGCAGTATTTT. Its protein product is CASSQDGRGRTDTQYF.

This clonotype was observed many times. The chain couples TRBV10-3 to TRBJ1-2; D is possibly TRBD1 (6 bases). Germline V gene lookup returns CDR1 ENHRY and CDR2 SYGVKD. V dropped 2 bases and J dropped 2 bases, with 18 bases sitting between them. The CDR3 has 17 residues. The CDR3 sequence: CAISETWTAQSNYGYTF. CDR3 DNA sequence: TGTGCCATCAGTGAGACCTGGACAGCCCAGTCCAACTATGGCTACACCTTC.

This clonotype was found many times. This chain connects TRBV7-6 to TRBJ2-3; 7 bases align to TRBD2. The V segment lost 1 base and the J segment 4 bases; nucleotides outside the gene matches: 5. Germline assignment: CDR1 SGHVS and CDR2 FNYEAQ. The CDR3 is made up of 15 amino acids. This CDR3 reads CASSLEGLAADTQYF. The CDR3 nucleotides read TGTGCCAGCAGCTTAGAAGGCCTAGCGGCAGATACGCAGTATTTT.

The chain joins TRBV20-1 to TRBJ1-6, with D uncertain. V lost 6 bases and J lost 0, with 9 bases in between. Germline V gene sequence: CDR1 DFQATT, CDR2 SNEGSKA (reference sequence). The CDR3 has 14 residues. The CDR3 loop reads CSARERSYNSPLHF. The CDR3 region has the DNA TGCAGTGCAAGGGAACGCTCCTATAATTCACCCCTCCACTTT.

Only a few counts were recorded for this clonotype. V is TRBV27 and J is TRBJ2-1, with a tentative D call TRBD1 (6 bases). Germline loops: CDR1 MNHEY, CDR2 SMNVEV (reference sequence). The CDR3 totals 18 residues. V shed 3 bases and J shed 4 bases, with 22 bases lying between them. CDR3 residues: CASSFIDFTGLPYNEQFF. CDR3 DNA sequence: TGTGCCAGCAGTTTCATCGACTTCACAGGGCTACCATACAATGAGCAGTTCTTC.

This clonotype was detected a few times. The chain joins TRBV4-1 to TRBJ1-1, with 9 bases fitting TRBD1. CDR1 MGHRA and CDR2 YSYEKL come from the germline V gene. V lost 2 bases and J lost 5; bases outside the gene matches: 6. The CDR3 length is 15 residues. CDR3 sequence (DNA): TGCGCCAGCAGCCAAAACAGGGGGCAGGGGACTGAAGCTTTCTTT. Its protein product is CASSQNRGQGTEAFF.

This clonotype showed up just a few times. The chain recombines TRBV4-1 with TRBJ2-1; 8 bases map to TRBD2. Per the germline V gene, CDR1 is MGHRA and CDR2 is YSYEKL. Trimming took 4 bases from V and 0 from J; bases not matched to a gene: 8. This CDR3 has 17 amino acids. The CDR3 DNA is TGCGCCAGCAGCCCCGGGGGGGCATACTACTCCTACAATGAGCAGTTCTTC. Its translation is CASSPGGAYYSYNEQFF.

The chain uses TRBV7-2 and TRBJ2-7; the D gene is possibly TRBD1 (6 bases). The CDR3 totals 15 residues. V dropped 8 bases and J dropped 2 bases, with 19 bases sitting between them. CDR1 is SGHTA, CDR2 FQGNSA, per germline. CDR3 nucleotide sequence: TGTGCCAGCCGCGGAATTACAGGGCCGACCTACGAGCAGTACTTC. This translates into CASRGITGPTYEQYF.

This clonotype showed up many times. The chain recombines TRBV12-5 with TRBJ1-1; 7 nucleotides line up with TRBD1. The germline V gene has CDR1 LGHNT and CDR2 FRNRAP. The CDR3 extends over 19 amino acids. V lost 3 bases and J lost 3; bases outside the gene matches: 19. CDR3 DNA sequence: TGTGCTAGTGGTTTTCAGCTCAGCCTTAGCCGACAGGGAGACACTGAAGCTTTCTTT. Protein sequence: CASGFQLSLSRQGDTEAFF.

A few counts support this clonotype. The V call is TRBV19, the J call TRBJ2-7, with TRBD2 identical over 7 bases. Per the germline V gene, CDR1 is LNHDA and CDR2 is SQIVND (reference sequence). The V segment lost 6 bases and the J segment 2 bases; nucleotides outside the gene matches: 7. The CDR3 totals 14 residues. CDR3 sequence reads: CASRGASGPYEQYF. CDR3 coding DNA: TGTGCCAGTAGAGGGGCTAGCGGTCCCTACGAGCAGTACTTC. Supplemented by reference TRBV19 and TRBJ2-7, the full variable domain reads DGGITQSPKYLFRKEGQNVTLSCEQNLNHDAMYWYRQDPGQGLRLIYYSQIVNDFQKGDIAEGYSVSREKKESFPLTVTSAQKNPTAFYLCASRGASGPYEQYFGPGTRLTVT.

This clonotype was picked up a small number of times. The rearrangement links TRBV6-5 to TRBJ2-3; no definite D call. The V end lost 0 bases, the J end lost 2 bases, and 9 bases lay between the germline ends. The CDR3 has 15 amino acids. Germline V lookup: CDR1 MNHEY, CDR2 SVGAGI. CDR3 protein: CASSYSGVVTDTQYF. In nucleotides, the CDR3 is TGTGCCAGCAGTTACTCTGGGGTCGTCACAGATACGCAGTATTTT.

The sample holds many counts of this clonotype. The chain employs TRBV7-2 and TRBJ1-1; a weak D match, TRBD1 (5 bases). Trimming took 1 base from V and 4 from J, leaving 7 bases between them. Germline values: CDR1 SGHTA, CDR2 FQGNSA. The CDR3 runs 13 residues. The CDR3 is CASSLDRPTEAFF. The CDR3 bases are TGTGCCAGCAGCTTAGACAGGCCCACTGAAGCTTTCTTT.

This clonotype was counted a few times. The V call is TRBV19, the J call TRBJ2-2; no clear D gene. CDR1 and CDR2 (germline): LNHDA, SQIVND (reference sequence). The CDR3 has 15 amino acids. V lost 1 base to trimming and J lost 4 bases, with 10 bases between them. In DNA, the CDR3 is TGTGCCAGTAGTATAGCGGCCCTCAGCACCGGGGAGCTGTTTTTT. This gives the protein CASSIAALSTGELFF.